One and the same sample provided the 10 T cell receptor beta chains below, sequenced in a study of cytomegalovirus exposure and HLA in healthy donors. The PCR was carried out with 60 Vbeta primers and 13 Jbeta primers. Method: immunoSEQ multiplex PCR; TCRdb's copy keeps in-frame clones and lacks some. The sample contains about 82,000 clones, roughly four fifths of which appear only once. Sequencing was carried out using PBMCs. The source is a human donor in good health.

This rearrangement joins TRBV2 to TRBJ1-1; 11 bases match TRBD1. The CDR3 totals 16 residues. Germline V lookup: CDR1 SNHLY, CDR2 FYNNEI. V dropped 5 bases and J dropped 5; count of bases not matched to a gene: 10. CDR3 in DNA: TGTGCCAGCAGTCGCGGACAGGGGGCGGGTAAAACTGAAGCTTTCTTT. Encoded protein: CASSRGQGAGKTEAFF.

V and J are TRBV7-8 and TRBJ2-7, with TRBD2 identical over 9 bases. The CDR3 has 18 amino acids. From germline, CDR1 is SGHVS and CDR2 FQNEAQ. The ends lost 2 bases at V and 3 bases at J; junction bases unmatched: 14. The CDR3 protein is CASSLPRQLLAGFYEQYF. Here the CDR3 DNA reads TGTGCCAGCAGCTTACCCCGTCAATTGCTAGCGGGGTTCTACGAGCAGTACTTC.

The V call is TRBV11-2, the J call TRBJ2-7; tentatively, D is TRBD2 (6 bases). Trimming shortened V by 5 bases and J by 7 bases, and 15 bases separated the two germline ends. The germline V gene encodes CDR1 SGHAT and CDR2 FQNNGV. The CDR3 spans 13 residues. The CDR3 DNA sequence: TGTGCCAGCAGCGGATCCCCCGGGGGAGAGCAGTACTTC. Protein sequence: CASSGSPGGEQYF.

This clone was found once. The chain recombines TRBV5-4 with TRBJ2-1; TRBD1 matches at 8 bases. After removal of 4 bases from V and 0 bases from J, the junction contained 3 bases not matched to a gene. Germline V lookup: CDR1 SGHNT, CDR2 YYREEE (reference sequence). CDR3 length: 15 amino acids. CDR3: CASSLGQVSYNEQFF. The CDR3 DNA reads TGTGCCAGCAGCCTGGGACAGGTCTCCTACAATGAGCAGTTCTTC. The full variable domain, completed using reference TRBV5-4 and TRBJ2-1, is ETGVTQSPTHLIKTRGQQVTLRCSSQSGHNTVSWYQQALGQGPQFIFQYYREEENGRGNFPPRFSGLQFPNYSSELNVNALELDDSALYLCASSLGQVSYNEQFFGPGTRLTVL.

This sequence joins TRBV11-2 and TRBJ1-5; the match to TRBD1 covers 7 bases. CDR3 length equals 14 residues. The V segment lost 3 bases and the J segment 7 bases; nucleotides outside the gene matches: 6. Germline lookup yields CDR1 SGHAT and CDR2 FQNNGV. The CDR3, as DNA: TGTGCCAGCAGCTTGGGTCGACAGGGACAGCCCCAGCATTTT. It yields the protein CASSLGRQGQPQHF.

The chain recombines TRBV2 with TRBJ1-4; a weak D match, TRBD1 (6 bases). V lost 8 bases and J 5 bases, leaving 15 bases between the germline ends. This CDR3 region has 14 residues. The germline V gene has CDR1 SNHLY and CDR2 FYNNEI. The CDR3 is CASHVSGENEKLFF. CDR3 bases: TGTGCCAGCCATGTGTCAGGGGAGAATGAAAAACTGTTTTTT.

The chain links TRBV7-2 to TRBJ1-1; a weak D match, TRBD1 (5 bases). This CDR3 region has 15 residues. V lost 4 bases, J lost 2 bases, and 14 bases lay in between. Germline V gene sequence: CDR1 SGHTA, CDR2 FQGNSA. CDR3 residues: CASSSSSRVNTEAFF. Written as DNA, the CDR3 is TGTGCCAGCAGCTCCTCCTCCAGGGTTAACACTGAAGCTTTCTTT.

This clone came up a few times. V and J are TRBV5-6 and TRBJ1-2; 8 nucleotides align to TRBD1. V shed 5 bases and J 2 bases; nucleotides not matched to a gene: 11. The length of the CDR3 is 16 residues. Looked up from germline, CDR1 is SGHDT and CDR2 is YYEEEE. CDR3 sequence (DNA): TGTGCCAGCAGTTCTGGACAGGGAGCGTTCAACTATGGCTACACCTTC. Translating it yields CASSSGQGAFNYGYTF.

This clone was picked up a small number of times. The chain employs TRBV7-9 and TRBJ1-1, with a possible D match to TRBD1 (6 bases). The CDR3 contains 13 residues. Germline V gene data show CDR1 as SEHNR and CDR2 as FQNEAQ (reference sequence). Trimming took 8 bases from V and 3 from J, leaving 13 bases between them. CDR3 DNA sequence: TGTGCCAGCTTTGGAGGGGGGGACACTGAAGCTTTCTTT. Amino acids: CASFGGGDTEAFF.

This chain connects TRBV7-2 to TRBJ2-1, with D perhaps TRBD1 (5 bases). V lost 6 bases to trimming and J lost 7 bases, with 10 bases between them. Germline values: CDR1 SGHTA, CDR2 FQGNSA. The CDR3 length is 12 residues. CDR3 nucleotide sequence: TGTGCCAGCAGTCTGACAGTGAATGAGCAGTTCTTC. Translation gives CASSLTVNEQFF.